This TCR beta chain appears in the sequencing data of a study of blood T cell repertoires in COVID-19. On the study more broadly: Acute and convalescent COVID-19 samples came from the United States, Italy and Spain.

Under the authors' procedure: Amplification of reference gene primers provided the estimated nucleated cell counts. Sequencing was performed with immunoSEQ multiplex PCR; in TCRdb, only in-frame clones are kept and a portion is missing. Clone size and V and J calls were adopted from that table, with D and trimming inferred from the DNA. This table holds some 50,000 clones, around 86% found once. The count of this clone is one. The CDR3 has 15 residues. The trim removed 4 bases at V and 5 bases at J, leaving 8 bases unmatched. Looked up from germline, CDR1 is LGHDT and CDR2 is YNNKEL (reference sequence).

The rearrangement uses TRBV3-1 (or the pseudogene TRBV3-2) and TRBJ2-7, with 10 bases identical to TRBD1. The receptor was derived from a woman aged 60 to 75 with acute or convalescent COVID-19. The sequenced sample consisted of peripheral blood. The CDR3 sequence: CASSLRTGGFDEQYF. DNA for the CDR3: TGTGCCAGCAGCCTCCGGACAGGGGGTTTCGACGAGCAGTACTTC.